This T cell receptor beta chain came from a study of T cell repertoires in cytomegalovirus infection (dated by TCRdb to between 2018 and 2020). Notes on the research overall: The HLA type of each donor mattered for the analysis, because public TCR beta signatures pointed to carriage of CMV infection along with the matching HLA type. Findings and caveats that apply to the study as a whole: In both this cohort and an independent roughly 400-donor cohort, the cumulative frequency of public TCR beta family members distinguished carriers of CMV infection plus the relevant HLA type. The ex vivo response was dominated by HLA-C-restricted CMV-specific TCR beta clonotypes, and the single most frequent clonotype in two of eight donors was supplied by these HLA-C-restricted clonotypes.

The sample holds many counts of this clonotype. This receptor's antigen is unknown. No qualities accompany the bases; no much larger clone lies one base away. Via the germline V gene, CDR1 is SGHVS and CDR2 FQNEAQ. V loses 2 bases of germline sequence and J loses 5 bases, and the interval between the two ends is 12 bases. CDR3 length: 15 amino acids, cysteine to phenylalanine. Just the 45-base CDR3 DNA is kept, in frame starting at base 1. The instrument given in TCRdb is Illumina HiSeq 1500. TCRdb reran the public reads through fastp at Q25 and MiXCR, keeping productive beta chains. Rows are unified per CDR3 protein, each entry keeping the most common DNA and genes. This sample is represented by some 180,000 distinct CDR3 sequences; roughly a fifth of them were singletons. Together, the top ten hold roughly 2.9% of the sample.

This TCR was recovered from a human donor in good health (CMV status not recorded). Some clones in this sample may be carry-over from other donors' samples. The chain is made from TRBV7-8 and TRBJ2-2; a weak D assignment points to TRBD2 (6 bases agree). The sample comprised PBMCs. The CDR3 loop reads CASSLFSGGTGELFF. In nucleotides, the sequence is TGTGCCAGCAGCTTATTTAGCGGCGGGACCGGGGAGCTGTTTTTT.